This TCR beta chain comes out of a study of patients and donors after allogeneic stem cell transplantation. This CDR3 spans 14 amino acids. V was clipped by 0 bases and J by 7 bases, with 16 bases between them. CDR1 and CDR2 (germline): SQVTM, ANQGSEA. TCRdb fed the RT-PCR reads into MiXCR, producing one record per CDR3 protein. The sample contains roughly 150,000 distinct CDR3 sequences, about 24% of which appear only once. This clonotype was obtained from a human donor who was either an allogeneic HSCT recipient or a stem cell or donor lymphocyte infusion donor (not recorded which). It is not recorded whose cells these are; they may come from a transplant donor. The chain has TRBV29-1 and TRBJ2-7; D may correspond to TRBD1 or TRBD2 (5 bases each). Sequencing was carried out using blood, either unsorted or a sorted T cell fraction (not recorded which). CDR3 sequence (DNA): TGCAGCGTTGAAGATTTATCCGGGGACGGGGAGCAGTACTTC. This gives the protein CSVEDLSGDGEQYF.